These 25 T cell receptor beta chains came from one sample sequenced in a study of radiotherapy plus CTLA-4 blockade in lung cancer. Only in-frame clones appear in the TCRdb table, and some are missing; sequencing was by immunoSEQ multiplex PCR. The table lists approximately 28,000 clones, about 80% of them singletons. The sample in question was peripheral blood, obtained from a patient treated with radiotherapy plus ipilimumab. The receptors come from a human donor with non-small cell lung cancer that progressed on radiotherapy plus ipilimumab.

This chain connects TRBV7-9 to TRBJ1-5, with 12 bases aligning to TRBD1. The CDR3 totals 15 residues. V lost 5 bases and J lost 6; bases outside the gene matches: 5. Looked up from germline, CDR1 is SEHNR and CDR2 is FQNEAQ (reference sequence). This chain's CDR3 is CASSVGQGAVQPQHF. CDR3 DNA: TGTGCCAGCAGCGTGGGACAGGGGGCCGTTCAGCCCCAGCATTTT.

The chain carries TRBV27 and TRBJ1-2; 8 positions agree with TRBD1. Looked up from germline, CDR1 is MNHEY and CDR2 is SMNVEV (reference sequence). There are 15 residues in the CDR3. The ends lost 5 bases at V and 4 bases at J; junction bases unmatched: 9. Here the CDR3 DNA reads TGTGCCAGCAGTCCGACGGGACAGGTTATCTATGGCTACACCTTC. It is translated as CASSPTGQVIYGYTF.

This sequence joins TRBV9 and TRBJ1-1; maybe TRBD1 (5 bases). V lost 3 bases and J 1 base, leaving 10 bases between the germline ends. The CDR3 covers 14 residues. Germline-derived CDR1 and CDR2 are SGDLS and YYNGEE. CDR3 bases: TGTGCCAGCAGCGCGACGGGGGGGAACACTGAAGCTTTCTTT. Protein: CASSATGGNTEAFF.

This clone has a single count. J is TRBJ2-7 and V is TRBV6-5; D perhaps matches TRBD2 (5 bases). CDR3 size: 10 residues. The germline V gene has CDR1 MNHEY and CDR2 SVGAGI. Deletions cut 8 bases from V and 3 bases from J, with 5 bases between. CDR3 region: CASGGYEQYF. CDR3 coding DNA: TGTGCCAGCGGAGGCTACGAGCAGTACTTC.

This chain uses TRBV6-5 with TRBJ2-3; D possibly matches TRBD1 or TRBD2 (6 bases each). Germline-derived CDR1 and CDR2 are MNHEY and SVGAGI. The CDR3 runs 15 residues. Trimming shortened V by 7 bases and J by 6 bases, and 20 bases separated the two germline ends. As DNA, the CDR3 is TGTGCCAGCACGACAGGTAGCGGACTGGCGGATACGCAGTATTTT. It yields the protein CASTTGSGLADTQYF.

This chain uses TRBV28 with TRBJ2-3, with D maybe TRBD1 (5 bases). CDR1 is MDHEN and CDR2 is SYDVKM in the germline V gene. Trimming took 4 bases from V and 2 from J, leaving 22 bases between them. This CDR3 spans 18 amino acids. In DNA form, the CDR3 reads TGTGCCAGCAGTTGGCCCTCGTATTTTCAAGGGGCCACAGATACGCAGTATTTT. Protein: CASSWPSYFQGATDTQYF.

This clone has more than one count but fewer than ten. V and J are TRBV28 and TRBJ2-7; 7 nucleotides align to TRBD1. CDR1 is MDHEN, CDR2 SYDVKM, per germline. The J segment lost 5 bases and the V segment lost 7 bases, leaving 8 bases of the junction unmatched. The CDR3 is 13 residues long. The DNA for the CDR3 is TGTGCCAGCACCTTAGGGGGCTTCGACGAGCAGTACTTC. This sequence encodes CASTLGGFDEQYF.

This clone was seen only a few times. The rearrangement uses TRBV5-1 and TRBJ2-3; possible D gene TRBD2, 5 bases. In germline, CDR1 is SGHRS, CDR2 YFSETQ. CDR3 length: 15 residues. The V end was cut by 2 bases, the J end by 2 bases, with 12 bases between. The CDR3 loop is CASSFNGRDTDTQYF. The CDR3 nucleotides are TGCGCCAGCAGCTTCAATGGCCGGGACACAGATACGCAGTATTTT.

The CDR3 reads CASSLIGMELFF. In DNA, the CDR3 is TGTGCCAGCAGCTTAATTGGCATGGAACTGTTTTTT. This sequence joins TRBV7-9 and TRBJ1-4; D unresolved. CDR1 and CDR2 from the germline V gene are SEHNR and FQNEAQ (reference sequence). CDR3 size: 12 residues. V was trimmed by 2 bases and J by 12 bases, leaving 10 bases between them.

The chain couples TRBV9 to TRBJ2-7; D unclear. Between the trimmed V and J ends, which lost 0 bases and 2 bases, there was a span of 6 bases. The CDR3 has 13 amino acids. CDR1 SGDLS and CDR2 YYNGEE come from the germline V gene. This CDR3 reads CASSVVPAYEQYF. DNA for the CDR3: TGTGCCAGCAGCGTAGTCCCCGCCTACGAGCAGTACTTC.

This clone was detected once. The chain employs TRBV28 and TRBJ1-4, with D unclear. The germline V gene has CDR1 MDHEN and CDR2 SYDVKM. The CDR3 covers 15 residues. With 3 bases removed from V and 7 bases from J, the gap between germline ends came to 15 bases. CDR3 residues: CASSFTDNSGEKLFF. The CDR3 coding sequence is TGTGCCAGCAGTTTCACCGACAATTCGGGTGAAAAACTGTTTTTT.

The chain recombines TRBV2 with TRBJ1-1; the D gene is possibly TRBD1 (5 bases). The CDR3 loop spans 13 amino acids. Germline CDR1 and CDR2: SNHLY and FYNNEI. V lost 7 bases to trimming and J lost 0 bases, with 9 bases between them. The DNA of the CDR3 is TGTGCCAGCAAAATAGGGGTGAACACTGAAGCTTTCTTT. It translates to CASKIGVNTEAFF. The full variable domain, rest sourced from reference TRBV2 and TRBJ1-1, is EPEVTQTPSHQVTQMGQEVILRCVPISNHLYFYWYRQILGQKVEFLVSFYNNEISEKSEIFDDQFSVERPDGSNFTLKIRSTKLEDSAMYFCASKIGVNTEAFFGQGTRLTVV.

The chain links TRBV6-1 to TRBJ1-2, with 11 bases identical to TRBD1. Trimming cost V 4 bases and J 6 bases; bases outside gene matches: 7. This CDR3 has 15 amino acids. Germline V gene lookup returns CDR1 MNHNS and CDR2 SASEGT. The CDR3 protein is CASSARDRGIDGYTF. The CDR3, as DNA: TGTGCCAGCAGTGCCCGGGACAGGGGGATCGATGGCTACACCTTC.

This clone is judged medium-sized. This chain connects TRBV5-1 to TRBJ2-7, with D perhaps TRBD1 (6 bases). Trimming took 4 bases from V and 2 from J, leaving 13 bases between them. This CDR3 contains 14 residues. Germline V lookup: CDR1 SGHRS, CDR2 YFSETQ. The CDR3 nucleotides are TGCGCCAGCAGCCAGATGGACAGAGCCTACGAGCAGTACTTC. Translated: CASSQMDRAYEQYF.

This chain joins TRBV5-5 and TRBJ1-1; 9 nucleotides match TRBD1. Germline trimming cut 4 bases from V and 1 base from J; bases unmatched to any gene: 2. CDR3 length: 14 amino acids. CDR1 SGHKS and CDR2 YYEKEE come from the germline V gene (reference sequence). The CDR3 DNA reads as TGTGCCAGCAGCGTGGACAGGGGGAACACTGAAGCTTTCTTT. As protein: CASSVDRGNTEAFF.

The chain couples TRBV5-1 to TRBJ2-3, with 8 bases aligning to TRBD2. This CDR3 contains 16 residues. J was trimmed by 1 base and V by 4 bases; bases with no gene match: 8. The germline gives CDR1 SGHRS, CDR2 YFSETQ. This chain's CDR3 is CASSALGLVGTDTQYF. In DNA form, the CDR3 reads TGCGCCAGCAGCGCCTTGGGACTAGTGGGCACAGATACGCAGTATTTT.

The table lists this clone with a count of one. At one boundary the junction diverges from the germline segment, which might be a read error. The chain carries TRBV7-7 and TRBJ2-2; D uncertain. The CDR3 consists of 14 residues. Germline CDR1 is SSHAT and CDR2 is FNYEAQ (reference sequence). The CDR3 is CASSLASSSGELFF. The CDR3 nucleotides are TGTGCTAGCAGCTTAGCCAGTTCATCCGGGGAGCTGTTTTTT.

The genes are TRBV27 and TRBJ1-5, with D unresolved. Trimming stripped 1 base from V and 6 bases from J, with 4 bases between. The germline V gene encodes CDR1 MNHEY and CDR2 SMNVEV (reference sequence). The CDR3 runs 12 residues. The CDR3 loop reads CASSLYGQPQHF. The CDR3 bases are TGTGCCAGCAGTTTATATGGTCAGCCCCAGCATTTT.

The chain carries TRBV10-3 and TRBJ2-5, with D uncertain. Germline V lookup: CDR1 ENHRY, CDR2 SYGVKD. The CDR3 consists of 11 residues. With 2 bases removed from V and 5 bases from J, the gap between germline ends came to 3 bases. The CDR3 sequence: CAISEGETQYF. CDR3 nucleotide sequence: TGTGCCATCAGTGAGGGGGAGACCCAGTACTTC.

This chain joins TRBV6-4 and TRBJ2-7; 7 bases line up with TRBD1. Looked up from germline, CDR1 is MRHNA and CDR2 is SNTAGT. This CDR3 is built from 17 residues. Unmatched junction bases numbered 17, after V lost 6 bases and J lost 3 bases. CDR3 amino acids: CASSSLYPGTEIYEQYF. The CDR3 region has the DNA TGTGCCAGCAGCTCACTCTACCCCGGGACAGAGATCTACGAGCAGTACTTC.

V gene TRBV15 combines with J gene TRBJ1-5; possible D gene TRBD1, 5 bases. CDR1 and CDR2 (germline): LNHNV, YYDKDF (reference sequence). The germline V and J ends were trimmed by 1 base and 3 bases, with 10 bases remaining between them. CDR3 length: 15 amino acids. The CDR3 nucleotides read TGTGCCACCAGCAGAGGCGGGGGGAACAATCAGCCCCAGCATTTT. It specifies CATSRGGGNNQPQHF.

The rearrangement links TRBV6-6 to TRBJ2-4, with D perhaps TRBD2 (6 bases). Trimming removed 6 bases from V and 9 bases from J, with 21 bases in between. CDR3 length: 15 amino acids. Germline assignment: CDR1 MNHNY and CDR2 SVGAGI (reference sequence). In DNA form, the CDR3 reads TGTGCCAGCAGCGACCCCGGGACGGGGGTAGGCATTCAGTACTTC. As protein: CASSDPGTGVGIQYF.

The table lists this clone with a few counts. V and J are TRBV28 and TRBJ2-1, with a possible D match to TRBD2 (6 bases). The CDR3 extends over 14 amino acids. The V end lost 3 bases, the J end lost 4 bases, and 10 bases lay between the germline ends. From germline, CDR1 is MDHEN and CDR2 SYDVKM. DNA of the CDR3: TGTGCCAGCAGTTTGGGGGGAAGTTACAATGAGCAGTTCTTC. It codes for CASSLGGSYNEQFF. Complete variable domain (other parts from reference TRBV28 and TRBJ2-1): DVKVTQSSRYLVKRTGEKVFLECVQDMDHENMFWYRQDPGLGLRLIYFSYDVKMKEKGDIPEGYSVSREKKERFSLILESASTNQTSMYLCASSLGGSYNEQFFGPGTRLTVL.

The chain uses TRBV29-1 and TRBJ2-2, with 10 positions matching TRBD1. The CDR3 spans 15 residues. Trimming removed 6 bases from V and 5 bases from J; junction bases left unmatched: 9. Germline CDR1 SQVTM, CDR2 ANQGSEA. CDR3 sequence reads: CSVRTGGVRTGELFF. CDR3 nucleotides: TGCAGCGTACGGACAGGGGGTGTACGGACCGGGGAGCTGTTTTTT.

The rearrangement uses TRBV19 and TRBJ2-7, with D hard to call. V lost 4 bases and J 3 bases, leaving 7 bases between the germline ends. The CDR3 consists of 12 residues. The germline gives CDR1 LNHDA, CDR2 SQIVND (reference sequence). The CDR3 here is CASSRTGYEQYF. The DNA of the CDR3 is TGTGCCAGTAGTAGGACCGGCTACGAGCAGTACTTC.